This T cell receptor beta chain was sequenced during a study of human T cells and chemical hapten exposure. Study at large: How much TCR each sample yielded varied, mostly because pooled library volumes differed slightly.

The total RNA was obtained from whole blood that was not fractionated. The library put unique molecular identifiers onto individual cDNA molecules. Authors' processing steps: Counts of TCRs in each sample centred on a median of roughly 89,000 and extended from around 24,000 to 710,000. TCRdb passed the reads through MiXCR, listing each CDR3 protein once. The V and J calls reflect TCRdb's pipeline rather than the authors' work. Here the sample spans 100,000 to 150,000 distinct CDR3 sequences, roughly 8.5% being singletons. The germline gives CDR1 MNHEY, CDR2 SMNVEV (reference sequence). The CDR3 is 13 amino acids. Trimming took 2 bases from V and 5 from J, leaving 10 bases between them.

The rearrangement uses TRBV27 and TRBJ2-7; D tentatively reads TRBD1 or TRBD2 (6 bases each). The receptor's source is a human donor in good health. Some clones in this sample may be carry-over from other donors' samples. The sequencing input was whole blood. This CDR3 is CASSLTGAHEQYF. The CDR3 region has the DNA TGTGCCAGCAGTTTAACGGGGGCCCACGAGCAGTACTTC.